This entry lists 11 T cell receptor beta chains sequenced from one sample in a study of T cell changes during pregnancy in multiple sclerosis. The method was immunoSEQ multiplex PCR; TCRdb's version includes in-frame clones alone and lacks a portion of them. Among around 34,000 clones listed, about nine tenths were seen once. The input for sequencing was CD8+ T cells from peripheral blood mononuclear cells, taken in the first trimester of pregnancy. The receptors come from a female donor with multiple sclerosis, enrolled in a pregnancy study.

The V call is TRBV10-3, the J call TRBJ2-1, with 9 positions matching TRBD1. This CDR3 is 16 amino acids long. Germline CDR1 reads ENHRY; CDR2 reads SYGVKD. Trimming at V came to 0 bases and at J to 5 bases, leaving 5 bases not matched to a gene. The CDR3 protein is CAISESEQGAHNEQFF. For the CDR3, the DNA is TGTGCCATCAGTGAGTCGGAACAGGGGGCCCACAATGAGCAGTTCTTC.

This clone has just a few counts. The chain joins TRBV7-9 to TRBJ2-1; 8 bases map to TRBD2. The CDR3 spans 13 residues. Germline V gene sequence: CDR1 SEHNR, CDR2 FQNEAQ (reference sequence). V shed 5 bases, J shed 7 bases, and the junction held 4 bases outside the gene matches. Here the CDR3 reads CASSRLARNEQFF. The CDR3 DNA reads TGTGCCAGCAGCCGACTAGCGCGGAATGAGCAGTTCTTC.

This rearrangement joins TRBV28 to TRBJ2-2; 13 nucleotides line up with TRBD2. J was trimmed by 6 bases and V by 3 bases; bases with no gene match: 4. The CDR3 extends over 16 amino acids. The germline gives CDR1 MDHEN, CDR2 SYDVKM. CDR3 coding DNA: TGTGCCAGCAGTTTTCGACTAGCGGGAGGTCCCGGGGAGCTGTTTTTT. Protein sequence: CASSFRLAGGPGELFF.

The chain joins TRBV4-1 to TRBJ2-7, with TRBD2 identical over 10 bases. The germline gives CDR1 MGHRA, CDR2 YSYEKL. V lost 1 base and J lost 4; bases outside the gene matches: 4. The CDR3 has 15 residues. CDR3 residues: CASSQVTSGKYEQYF. The CDR3 DNA follows: TGCGCCAGCAGCCAAGTAACTAGCGGGAAATACGAGCAGTACTTC.

The CDR3 DNA reads as TGCGCCAGCAGCCAGAAACTAGCGGGAGGGCCCTACGAGCAGTACTTC. Translated: CASSQKLAGGPYEQYF. V usage is TRBV4-1 and J usage is TRBJ2-7; 13 bases are shared with TRBD2. The CDR3 is 16 amino acids. Unmatched junction bases numbered 4, after V lost 3 bases and J lost 2 bases. The V gene's germline CDR1 is MGHRA and CDR2 YSYEKL.

The chain uses TRBV15 and TRBJ2-3; D is possibly TRBD1 (5 bases). V lost 0 bases, J lost 2 bases, and 15 bases lay in between. CDR1 LNHNV and CDR2 YYDKDF come from the germline V gene (reference sequence). The CDR3 runs 17 residues. CDR3 nucleotide sequence: TGTGCCACCAGCAGAGATTCTGACAGCCGGATCACAGATACGCAGTATTTT. This sequence encodes CATSRDSDSRITDTQYF.

This chain connects TRBV28 to TRBJ2-7; 11 nucleotides agree with TRBD2. The ends lost 3 bases at V and 5 bases at J; junction bases unmatched: 0. This CDR3 is 13 amino acids long. Germline-derived CDR1 and CDR2 are MDHEN and SYDVKM. CDR3 bases: TGTGCCAGCAGTTTGACTAGCGGGAACGAGCAGTACTTC. This codes for CASSLTSGNEQYF. Filled out from reference TRBV28 and TRBJ2-7, the complete variable domain reads DVKVTQSSRYLVKRTGEKVFLECVQDMDHENMFWYRQDPGLGLRLIYFSYDVKMKEKGDIPEGYSVSREKKERFSLILESASTNQTSMYLCASSLTSGNEQYFGPGTRLTVT.

The genes are TRBV5-4 and TRBJ2-1; D ambiguous. Germline V gene data show CDR1 as SGHNT and CDR2 as YYREEE (reference sequence). The ends were cut back, 2 bases at V and 0 bases at J, with 9 bases in the middle. CDR3 length: 15 residues. The CDR3 coding sequence is TGTGCCAGCAGCTTCTCTCCCCTCTCCTACAATGAGCAGTTCTTC. Translation: CASSFSPLSYNEQFF.

This rearrangement joins TRBV6-4 to TRBJ1-2; D is ambiguous. Germline V gene lookup returns CDR1 MRHNA and CDR2 SNTAGT. Trimming stripped 0 bases from V and 0 bases from J, with 8 bases between. The CDR3 has 15 residues. The CDR3 region is CASSDSPGANYGYTF. The DNA for the CDR3 is TGTGCCAGCAGTGACTCTCCGGGAGCTAACTATGGCTACACCTTC.

The V gene is TRBV7-2, the J gene TRBJ2-5; TRBD2 aligns across 8 bases. V gave up 6 bases and J gave up 5 bases; unmatched junction bases: 5. CDR3 length equals 13 residues. Germline lookup yields CDR1 SGHTA and CDR2 FQGNSA. The CDR3, as DNA: TGTGCCAGCAGTCCGGGACTAGAGGAGACCCAGTACTTC. Translated, it gives CASSPGLEETQYF.

The gene calls are TRBV4-3 and TRBJ2-7, with 7 bases that match TRBD1. Germline values: CDR1 LGHNA, CDR2 YSLEER. With V trimmed by 0 bases and J by 3 bases, 5 bases remained unmatched. The CDR3 sequence is 15 residues long. CDR3 sequence: CASSQERGGGYEQYF. The CDR3 coding sequence is TGCGCCAGCAGCCAAGAAAGAGGGGGCGGCTACGAGCAGTACTTC.